This T cell receptor (beta chain) was sequenced in a study of technical replicates of blood from several donors. This CDR3 region has 15 residues. From germline, CDR1 is SEHNR and CDR2 FQNEAQ (reference sequence). V lost 5 bases and J lost 5; bases outside the gene matches: 6. TCRdb keeps only in-frame clones here, not all; method: immunoSEQ multiplex PCR. The repertoire holds some 94,000 clones, with approximately 94% as singletons. The sample consisted of T cells isolated from PBMCs. The rearrangement joins TRBV7-9 to TRBJ2-5; 12 positions agree with TRBD1. This receptor was taken from a human donor in good health. The CDR3 spells CASSEGTGGAETQYF. The CDR3 DNA reads as TGTGCCAGCAGCGAAGGGACAGGGGGCGCGGAGACCCAGTACTTC.